This TCR beta chain was profiled in a study of blood T cell repertoires in COVID-19 (TCRdb year 2020). Turning to the overall study: Samples from collaborators originated in the United States, Italy and Spain and spanned both the acute and convalescent phases of COVID-19. The material from the prospective study consisted of cDNA or gDNA derived from T cells, B-cell-depleted T cells, or PBMCs. Deeply sampled blood TCRbeta repertoires from subjects exposed to, actively infected with, or recovered from COVID-19 were included in the dataset. The repertoires were released in a freely available public database intended as a resource for research on the immune response to SARS-CoV-2. Samples came from the ongoing ImmuneRACE study (first 160 participants) plus 1,254 subjects from 6 global collaborators. Sample metadata almost always included a de-identified subject ID, COVID-19 status, age in years and sex. Where HLA class I and class II types were available, the types were taken from metadata supplied by the sample provider, not from assay-based typing.

The immunoSEQ Assay, a bias-controlled multiplex PCR, was used to amplify TCRbeta CDR3 regions from genomic DNA. The authors' analysis ran thus. The number of nucleated cells in each sample was estimated by amplification of reference gene primers within the assay. To quantify the absolute abundance of each unique TCRbeta CDR3 rearrangement, sequence reads were collapsed and filtered. For each sample, productive Simpson clonality was calculated as the square root of Simpson's diversity index over productive rearrangements. This immuneACCESS table, as held by TCRdb, lists in-frame sequences with V and J called but not all clones. Of the missing ones, under half trace to an unresolved V gene in checked studies; the others have no known cause. The V and J calls and clone size are taken from that table; D and trimming were inferred from the DNA. The sample records around 620,000 clones, 85% to 90% of which are singletons. The ten largest clones represent more than 0.25% of the sample.

Whole blood was collected in K2EDTA tubes by collaborating institutions according to the institutions' own protocols. For TCRbeta analysis, collaborators shipped samples as frozen whole blood, isolated PBMCs, or DNA extracted from either of those sample types. CDR1 and CDR2, per the germline V gene, are SGHVS and FNYEAQ. Between the V and J ends, shortened by 4 bases and 2 bases respectively, the junction contains 27 bases. From its cysteine to its phenylalanine, the CDR3 spans 19 amino acids. Here the CDR3 DNA is all that survives: 57 bases in frame from base 1. Points on this clone: The target of this receptor is not known. No much larger clone is present one base from it, and per-base qualities are unavailable.

General study outcomes and caveats: The amount of clinical and demographic metadata varied by source and participant and was provided uncurated.

The source of this sequence is a woman aged 18-29 years with acute or convalescent COVID-19. Sequencing used peripheral blood. Recombination connected TRBV7-6 to TRBJ2-7; TRBD2 is a weak D gene call, 6 bases matching. The DNA sequence is TGTGCCAGCAGCTCATTACCCACCGGGAGTTTCGGGACCCCCTACGAGCAGTACTTC. This encodes CASSSLPTGSFGTPYEQYF. The CDR3, completed at both ends by the reference TRBV7-6 and TRBJ2-7 genes, gives the full variable domain GAGVSQSPRYKVTKRGQDVALRCDPISGHVSLYWYRQALGQGPEFLTYFNYEAQQDKSGLPNDRFSAERPEGSISTLTIQRTEQRDSAMYRCASSSLPTGSFGTPYEQYFGPGTRLTVT.